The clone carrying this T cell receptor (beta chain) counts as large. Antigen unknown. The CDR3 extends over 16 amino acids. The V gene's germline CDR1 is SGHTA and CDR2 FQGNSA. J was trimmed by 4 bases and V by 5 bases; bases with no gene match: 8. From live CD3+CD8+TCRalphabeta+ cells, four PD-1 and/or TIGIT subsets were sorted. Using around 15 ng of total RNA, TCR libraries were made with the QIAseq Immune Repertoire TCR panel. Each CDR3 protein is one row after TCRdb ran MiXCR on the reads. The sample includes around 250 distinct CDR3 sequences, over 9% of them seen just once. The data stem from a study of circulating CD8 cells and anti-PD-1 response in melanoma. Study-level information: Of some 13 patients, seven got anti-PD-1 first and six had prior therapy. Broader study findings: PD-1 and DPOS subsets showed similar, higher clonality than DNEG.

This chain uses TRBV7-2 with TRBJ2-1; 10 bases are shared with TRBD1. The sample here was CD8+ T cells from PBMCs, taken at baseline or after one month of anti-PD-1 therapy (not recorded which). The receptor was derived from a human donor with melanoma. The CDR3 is CASSPTGQGGYNEQFF. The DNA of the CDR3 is TGTGCCAGCAGCCCCACCGGACAGGGGGGGTACAATGAGCAGTTCTTC.